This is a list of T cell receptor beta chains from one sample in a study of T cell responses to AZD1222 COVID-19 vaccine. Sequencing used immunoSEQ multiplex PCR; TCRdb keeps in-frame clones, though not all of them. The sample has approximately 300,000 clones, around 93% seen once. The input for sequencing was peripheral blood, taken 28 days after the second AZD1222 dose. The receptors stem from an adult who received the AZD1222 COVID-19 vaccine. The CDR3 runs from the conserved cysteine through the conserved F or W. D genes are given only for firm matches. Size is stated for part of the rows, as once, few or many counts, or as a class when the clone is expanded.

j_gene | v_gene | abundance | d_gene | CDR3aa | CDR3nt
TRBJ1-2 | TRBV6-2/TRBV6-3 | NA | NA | CASSYGPNYGYTF | TGTGCCAGCAGTTACGGGCCAAACTATGGCTACACCTTC
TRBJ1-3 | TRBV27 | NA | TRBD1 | CASSATGVGNTIYF | TGTGCCAGCAGTGCGACAGGGGTTGGAAACACCATATATTTT
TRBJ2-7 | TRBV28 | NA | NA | CASRPGPGEAYEQYF | TGTGCCAGCAGGCCCGGGCCCGGGGAGGCCTACGAGCAGTACTTC
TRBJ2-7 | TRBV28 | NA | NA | CASTPGQYSYEQYF | TGTGCCAGCACGCCTGGGCAATACTCCTACGAGCAGTACTTC
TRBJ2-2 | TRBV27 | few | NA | CARSGELFF | TGTGCCCGCTCCGGGGAGCTGTTTTTT
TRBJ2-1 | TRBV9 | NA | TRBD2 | CASSAAPGGRSNEQFF | TGTGCCAGCAGCGCGGCCCCAGGCGGGAGGTCCAATGAGCAGTTCTTC
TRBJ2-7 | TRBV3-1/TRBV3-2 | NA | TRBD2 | CASSLGSGGSYEQYF | TGTGCCAGCAGCCTTGGGAGCGGGGGCTCCTACGAGCAGTACTTC
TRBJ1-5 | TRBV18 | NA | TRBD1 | CASSPRQGAHQPQHF | TGTGCCAGCTCCCCACGACAGGGGGCACATCAGCCCCAGCATTTT
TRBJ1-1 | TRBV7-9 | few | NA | CASSEQGNTEAFF | TGTGCCAGCAGCGAGCAGGGAAACACTGAAGCTTTCTTT
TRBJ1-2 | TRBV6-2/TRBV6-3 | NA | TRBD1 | CASGQGAANGYTF | TGTGCCAGCGGCCAGGGGGCGGCTAATGGCTACACCTTC
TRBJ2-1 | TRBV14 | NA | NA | CASSQDVAPEQFF | TGTGCCAGCAGCCAAGATGTGGCACCTGAGCAGTTCTTC
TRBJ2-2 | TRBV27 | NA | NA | CASSLLASWAGELFF | TGTGCCAGCAGTTTGCTAGCCTCCTGGGCCGGGGAGCTGTTTTTT
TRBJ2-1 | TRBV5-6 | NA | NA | CASSLGRATYNEQFF | TGTGCCAGCAGCTTGGGTCGGGCCACCTACAATGAGCAGTTCTTC
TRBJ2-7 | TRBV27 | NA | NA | CASSSTGTPSSYEQYF | TGTGCCAGCAGCTCTACAGGGACACCCAGCTCCTACGAGCAGTACTTC
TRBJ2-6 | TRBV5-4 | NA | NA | CASSLGPFGDNVLTF | TGTGCCAGCAGCTTGGGCCCCTTTGGGGACAACGTCCTGACTTTC
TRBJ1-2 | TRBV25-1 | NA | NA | CASSEDYGYTF | TGTGCCAGCAGTGAGGACTATGGCTACACCTTC
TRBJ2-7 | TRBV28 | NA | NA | CASSLGDGYGQYF | TGTGCCAGCAGTTTAGGGGACGGCTACGGGCAGTACTTC
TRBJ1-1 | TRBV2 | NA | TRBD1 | CASGQGRDTEAFF | TGTGCCAGCGGACAGGGGCGGGACACTGAAGCTTTCTTT
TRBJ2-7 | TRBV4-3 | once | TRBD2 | CASSQESGGSYEQYF | TGCGCCAGCAGCCAAGAATCGGGAGGAAGCTACGAGCAGTACTTC
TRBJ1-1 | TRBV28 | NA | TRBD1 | CASSTGGRTEAFF | TGTGCCAGCAGTACAGGGGGGCGGACTGAAGCTTTCTTT
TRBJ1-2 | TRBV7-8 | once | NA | CASSRRAYGYTF | TGTGCCAGCAGCCGCAGGGCGTATGGCTACACCTTC
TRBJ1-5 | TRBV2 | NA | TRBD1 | CASRDRNQPQHF | TGTGCCAGCCGGGACAGAAATCAGCCCCAGCATTTT
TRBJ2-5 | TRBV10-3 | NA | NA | CAISGFRQETQYF | TGTGCCATCAGTGGGTTCAGGCAAGAGACCCAGTACTTC
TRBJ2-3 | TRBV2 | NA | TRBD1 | CASMIGRGSDTQYF | TGTGCCAGCATGATTGGCAGGGGGTCCGATACGCAGTATTTT
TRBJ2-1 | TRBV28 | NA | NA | CASRVGVEAEQFF | TGTGCCTCGAGGGTAGGGGTGGAGGCTGAGCAGTTCTTC
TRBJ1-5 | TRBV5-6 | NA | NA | CASSLGRNQPQHF | TGTGCCAGCAGCTTGGGGAGGAATCAGCCCCAGCATTTT
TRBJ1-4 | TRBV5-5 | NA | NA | CASSSGSLTNEKLFF | TGTGCCAGCAGCTCCGGATCATTAACTAATGAAAAACTGTTTTTT
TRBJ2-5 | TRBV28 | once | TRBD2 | CASSLYPPTSGVETQYF | TGTGCCAGCAGTTTATATCCCCCAACTAGCGGGGTAGAGACCCAGTACTTC
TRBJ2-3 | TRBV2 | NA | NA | CASSGVQSTDTQYF | TGTGCCAGCAGTGGGGTACAGAGCACAGATACGCAGTATTTT
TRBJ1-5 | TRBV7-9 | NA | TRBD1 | CASSRGTGGNQPQHF | TGTGCCAGCAGCAGGGGGACAGGGGGTAATCAGCCCCAGCATTTT
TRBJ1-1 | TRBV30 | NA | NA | CAWSQGVGTEAFF | TGTGCCTGGAGCCAGGGCGTGGGGACTGAAGCTTTCTTT
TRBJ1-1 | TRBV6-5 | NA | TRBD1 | CASSYSYRGGTEAFF | TGTGCCAGCAGTTACTCGTACAGGGGGGGCACTGAAGCTTTCTTT
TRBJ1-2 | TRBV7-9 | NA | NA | CASSLETEGYTF | TGTGCCAGCAGCTTAGAAACCGAGGGCTACACCTTC
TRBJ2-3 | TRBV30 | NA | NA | CAWSVPGSGPTDTQYF | TGTGCCTGGAGTGTCCCTGGTAGCGGCCCCACAGATACGCAGTATTTT
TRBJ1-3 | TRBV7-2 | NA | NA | CASSPSPGNTIYF | TGTGCCAGCAGTCCTTCCCCGGGAAACACCATATATTTT
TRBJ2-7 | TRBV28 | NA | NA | CASSAGTARLEQYF | TGTGCCAGCAGTGCCGGGACTGCACGCTTGGAGCAGTACTTC
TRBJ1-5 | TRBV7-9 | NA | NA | CASSPDVPTGSNQPQHF | TGTGCCAGCAGCCCGGACGTGCCCACGGGTAGCAATCAGCCCCAGCATTTT
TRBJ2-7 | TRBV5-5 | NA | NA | CASSLLGQNPAGQYF | TGTGCCAGCAGCTTATTAGGGCAGAATCCAGCCGGGCAGTACTTC
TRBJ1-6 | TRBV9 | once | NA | CASSTVGASVPLHF | TGTGCCAGCAGCACAGTGGGGGCGAGCGTCCCCCTCCACTTT
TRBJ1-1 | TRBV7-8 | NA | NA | CASSLISSTEAFF | TGTGCCAGCAGCTTAATTTCTAGCACTGAAGCTTTCTTT
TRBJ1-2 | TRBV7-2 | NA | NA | CASTHGQGFNYGYTF | TGTGCCAGCACCCATGGGCAGGGCTTCAACTATGGCTACACCTTC
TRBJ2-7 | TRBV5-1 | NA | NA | CASSEISVVGGEQYF | TGCGCCAGCAGCGAAATTTCGGTAGTAGGAGGCGAGCAGTACTTC
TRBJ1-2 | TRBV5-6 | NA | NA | CASSFGRVEYGYTF | TGTGCCAGCAGCTTCGGCAGGGTTGAGTATGGCTACACCTTC
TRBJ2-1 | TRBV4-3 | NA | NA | CASSQPTGEQFF | TGCGCCAGCAGCCAGCCTACGGGTGAGCAGTTCTTC
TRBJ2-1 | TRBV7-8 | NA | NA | CASSLGIREYKFF | TGTGCCAGCAGCTTAGGGATCCGGGAGTACAAGTTCTTC
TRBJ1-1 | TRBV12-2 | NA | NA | CASRLGDRRNTEAFF | TGTGCAAGTCGCTTGGGGGACAGAAGGAACACTGAAGCTTTCTTT
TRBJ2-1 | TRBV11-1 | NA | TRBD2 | CASSLELAIPHEQFF | TGTGCCAGCAGCTTGGAACTAGCGATCCCCCATGAGCAGTTCTTC
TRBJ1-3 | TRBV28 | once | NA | CASSLVTDNSGNTIYF | TGTGCCAGCAGTTTAGTTACGGACAACTCTGGAAACACCATATATTTT
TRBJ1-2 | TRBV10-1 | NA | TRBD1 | CAAPTGINGYTF | TGCGCCGCCCCGACAGGGATAAATGGCTACACCTTC
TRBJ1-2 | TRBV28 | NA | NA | CASSLGGRGGYTF | TGTGCCAGCAGTTTAGGGGGGCGCGGGGGCTACACCTTC
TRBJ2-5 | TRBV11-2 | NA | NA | CASSPTGYRAQETQYF | TGTGCCAGCAGCCCAACGGGATACAGGGCTCAAGAGACCCAGTACTTC
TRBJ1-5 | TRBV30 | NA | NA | CAWSEGRGYQPQHF | TGTGCCTGGAGTGAGGGCAGGGGTTATCAGCCCCAGCATTTT
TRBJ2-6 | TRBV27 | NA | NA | CASSIAWGGENPGANVLTF | TGTGCCAGCAGCATTGCCTGGGGGGGCGAAAACCCTGGGGCCAACGTCCTGACTTTC
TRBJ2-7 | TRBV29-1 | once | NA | CSVEDLGGTYEQYF | TGCAGCGTTGAAGATCTTGGCGGAACCTACGAGCAGTACTTC
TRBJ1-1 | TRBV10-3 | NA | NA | CAISESGGGWNTEAFF | TGTGCCATCAGTGAGTCCGGCGGGGGGTGGAACACTGAAGCTTTCTTT
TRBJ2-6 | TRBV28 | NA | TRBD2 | CASSWGGSGANVLTF | TGTGCCAGCAGTTGGGGGGGCTCTGGGGCCAACGTCCTGACTTTC
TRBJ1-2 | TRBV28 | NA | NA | CASSLGENLNYGYTF | TGTGCCAGCAGTTTGGGGGAGAACCTTAACTATGGCTACACCTTC